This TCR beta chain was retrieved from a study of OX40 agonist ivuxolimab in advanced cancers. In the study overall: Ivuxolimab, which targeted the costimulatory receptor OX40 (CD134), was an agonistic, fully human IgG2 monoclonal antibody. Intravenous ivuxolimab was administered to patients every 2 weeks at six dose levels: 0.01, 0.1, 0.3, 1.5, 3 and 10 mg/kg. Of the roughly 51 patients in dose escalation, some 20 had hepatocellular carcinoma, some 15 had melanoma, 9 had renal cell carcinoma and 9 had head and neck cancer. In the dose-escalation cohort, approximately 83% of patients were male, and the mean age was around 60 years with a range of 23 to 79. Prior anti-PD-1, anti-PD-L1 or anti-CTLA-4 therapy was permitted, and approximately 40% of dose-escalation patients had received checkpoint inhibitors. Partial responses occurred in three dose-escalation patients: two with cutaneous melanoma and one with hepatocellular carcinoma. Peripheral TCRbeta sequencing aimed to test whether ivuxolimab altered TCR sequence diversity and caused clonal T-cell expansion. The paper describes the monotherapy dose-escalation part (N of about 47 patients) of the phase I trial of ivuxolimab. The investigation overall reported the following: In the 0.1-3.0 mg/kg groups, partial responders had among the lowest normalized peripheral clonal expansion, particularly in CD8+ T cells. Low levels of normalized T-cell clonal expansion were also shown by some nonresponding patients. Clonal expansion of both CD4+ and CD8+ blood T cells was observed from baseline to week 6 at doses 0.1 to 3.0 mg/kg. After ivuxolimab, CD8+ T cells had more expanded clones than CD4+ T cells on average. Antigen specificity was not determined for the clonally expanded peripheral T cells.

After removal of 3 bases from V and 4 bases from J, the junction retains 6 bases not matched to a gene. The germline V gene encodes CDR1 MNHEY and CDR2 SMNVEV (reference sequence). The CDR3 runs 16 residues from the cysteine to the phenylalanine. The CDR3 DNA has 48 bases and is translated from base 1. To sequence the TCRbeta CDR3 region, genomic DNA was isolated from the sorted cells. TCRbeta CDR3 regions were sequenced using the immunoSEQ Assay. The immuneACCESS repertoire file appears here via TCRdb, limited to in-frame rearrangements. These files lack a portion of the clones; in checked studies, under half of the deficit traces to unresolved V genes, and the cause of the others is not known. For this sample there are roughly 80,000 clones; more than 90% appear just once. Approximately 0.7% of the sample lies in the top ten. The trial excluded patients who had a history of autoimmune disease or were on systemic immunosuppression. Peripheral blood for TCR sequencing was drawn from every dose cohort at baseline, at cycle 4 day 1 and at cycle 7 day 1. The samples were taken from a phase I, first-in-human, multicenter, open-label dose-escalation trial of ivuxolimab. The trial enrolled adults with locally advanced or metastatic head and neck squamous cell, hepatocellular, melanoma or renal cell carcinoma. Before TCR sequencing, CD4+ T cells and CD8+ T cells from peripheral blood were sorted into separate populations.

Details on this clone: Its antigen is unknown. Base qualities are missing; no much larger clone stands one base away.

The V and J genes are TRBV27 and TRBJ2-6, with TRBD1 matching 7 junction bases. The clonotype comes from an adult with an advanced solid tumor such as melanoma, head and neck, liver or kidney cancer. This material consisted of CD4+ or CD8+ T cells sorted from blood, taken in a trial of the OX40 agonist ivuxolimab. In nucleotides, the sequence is TGTGCCAGCAGTTTTGACAGGGTATCAGGGGCCAACGTCCTGACTTTC. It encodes CASSFDRVSGANVLTF.